This T cell receptor (beta chain) derives from a study of metastatic and nonmetastatic thyroid tumors. About the research overall: A comparison of repertoires was made across blood and tumor or nodule tissue from malignant and benign thyroid patients.

There were no patients who had received any treatment before thyroid surgery. Per the authors' pipeline: Using the CDR3 differences seen across clinicopathological groups, the authors built a distant-metastasis classifier for papillary thyroid cancer, which was meant to discriminate distant-metastatic patients. TCRdb ran MiXCR on the PCR reads. These V and J calls rely on TCRdb rather than the paper's analysis. The sample yields some 14,000 clones, roughly 29% seen once. Sequencing used blood. The sequence derives from a female donor with papillary thyroid cancer or a benign thyroid nodule (not recorded which). Some clones in this sample may be carry-over from other donors' samples.

The CDR3 loop reads CASSIRAPYTDTGELFF. CDR3 in DNA: TGTGCCAGCAGCATTAGAGCCCCCTACACGGACACCGGGGAGCTGTTTTTT. The chain combines TRBV11-2 with TRBJ2-2; D is undetermined. Germline loops: CDR1 SGHAT, CDR2 FQNNGV. This CDR3 has 17 amino acids. Trimming removed 5 bases at V and 3 bases at J, with 19 bases between. Supplemented by reference TRBV11-2 and TRBJ2-2, the full variable domain reads EAGVAQSPRYKIIEKRQSVAFWCNPISGHATLYWYQQILGQGPKLLIQFQNNGVVDDSQLPKDRFSAERLKGVDSTLKIQPAKLEDSAVYLCASSIRAPYTDTGELFFGEGSRLTVL.